The 23 T cell receptor beta chains below come from one sample, sequenced in a study of shared clonotypes between healthy human individuals. CD45RO-negative CD8 cells positively selected for CCR7 made up the naive population, which excluded terminally differentiated effector memory CD45RA+ cells. The repertoire was sequenced with immunoSEQ multiplex PCR; TCRdb's copy has only in-frame clones and lacks some. The sample consists of some 1,900,000 clones, roughly 94% of them appearing once. The sequenced material came from naive CD8+ T cells sorted from blood. The receptors here all came from a man younger than 35 in good health.

In this sample, this clone turned up a few times. CDR3 loop: CASSQEGRVAEAFF. The CDR3, as DNA: TGCGCCAGCAGCCAAGAAGGGCGTGTCGCTGAAGCTTTCTTT. The V gene is TRBV4-1, the J gene TRBJ1-1; D gene uncertain. The CDR3 is 14 amino acids. Germline CDR1 MGHRA, CDR2 YSYEKL. V gave up 0 bases and J gave up 6 bases, with 11 bases separating them.

The chain is built from TRBV27 and TRBJ2-3; 7 bases fit TRBD2. CDR3 length equals 16 residues. V lost 2 bases to trimming and J lost 3 bases; unmatched junction nucleotides: 8. Germline assignment: CDR1 MNHEY and CDR2 SMNVEV (reference sequence). The CDR3 reads CASSLMPSGGTDTQYF. The CDR3 region has the DNA TGTGCCAGCAGTTTAATGCCCTCGGGGGGTACAGATACGCAGTATTTT.

The genes are TRBV4-1 and TRBJ1-3; maybe TRBD1 (5 bases). CDR1 is MGHRA, CDR2 YSYEKL, per germline. The CDR3 is 17 amino acids. The V and J ends lost 2 bases and 1 base respectively, with 15 bases between them. Written as DNA, the CDR3 is TGCGCCAGCAGCCAAATTGGGGCGCCCGTTTCTGGAAACACCATATATTTT. As protein: CASSQIGAPVSGNTIYF.

In the case of this clone: Other DNA sequences of this sample code for an identical CDR3. The chain carries TRBV11-2 and TRBJ1-1, with D uncertain. The CDR3 sequence is 13 residues long. With 5 bases removed from V and 1 base from J, the gap between germline ends came to 8 bases. Germline V gene data show CDR1 as SGHAT and CDR2 as FQNNGV. The CDR3 nucleotides read TGTGCCAGCAGCCCAAGACAGAACACTGAAGCTTTCTTT. Its protein is CASSPRQNTEAFF.

This rearrangement joins TRBV5-6 to TRBJ2-7; 7 bases are a match to TRBD1. This CDR3 has 14 residues. V was pared by 6 bases and J by 0 bases, with 6 bases of the junction left unmatched. Germline assignment: CDR1 SGHDT and CDR2 YYEEEE. The CDR3 bases are TGTGCCAGCACCATGGACAGGAGCTCCTACGAGCAGTACTTC. It specifies CASTMDRSSYEQYF.

V usage is TRBV7-8 and J usage is TRBJ2-7; TRBD2 agrees at 9 bases. The V segment lost 5 bases and the J segment 2 bases; nucleotides outside the gene matches: 1. CDR1 SGHVS and CDR2 FQNEAQ come from the germline V gene. The CDR3 runs 13 residues. CDR3 DNA: TGTGCCAGCAGCCGCGGGGGGGCCTACGAGCAGTACTTC. Its protein product is CASSRGGAYEQYF.

As to this clone: The sample has other DNA sequences that encode this CDR3 too. The CDR3 nucleotides read TGTGCCAGCAGTTTGGAATGGGGTTACGAGCAGTACTTC. Its translation: CASSLEWGYEQYF. V and J are TRBV27 and TRBJ2-7; D is unresolved. The V end was cut by 3 bases, the J end by 4 bases, with 10 bases between. CDR1 MNHEY and CDR2 SMNVEV come from the germline V gene (reference sequence). This CDR3 comprises 13 residues.

The J gene is TRBJ1-4, the V gene TRBV7-9; TRBD1 might be the D (6 bases). From germline, CDR1 is SEHNR and CDR2 FQNEAQ (reference sequence). The V gene lost 5 bases and the J gene lost 3 bases, with 16 bases spanning the gap. CDR3 size: 16 residues. Here the CDR3 DNA reads TGTGCCAGCAGCCTAACTTCCAGGGGAGCTAATGAAAAACTGTTTTTT. The encoded protein is CASSLTSRGANEKLFF.

The chain recombines TRBV10-3 with TRBJ2-7; no clear D. CDR3 length: 13 amino acids. The V gene lost 2 bases and the J gene lost 2 bases, with 7 bases spanning the gap. Germline values: CDR1 ENHRY, CDR2 SYGVKD. The DNA of the CDR3 is TGTGCCATCAGTGAGGAGGCCCCCTACGAGCAGTACTTC. As protein: CAISEEAPYEQYF.

CDR3 coding DNA: TGTGCCAGCAGCTTTGGAACCCCTAACGAGCAGTACTTC. This encodes CASSFGTPNEQYF. The chain is built from TRBV5-6 and TRBJ2-7, with D unresolved. Trimming took off 2 bases at V and 5 bases at J, with 11 bases between the two ends. Germline CDR1 and CDR2: SGHDT and YYEEEE. The CDR3 sequence is 13 residues long.

The V gene is TRBV4-1, the J gene TRBJ1-2; D is undetermined. The CDR3 is 14 residues long. With 8 bases removed from V and 5 bases from J, the gap between germline ends came to 18 bases. Per germline, CDR1 MGHRA and CDR2 YSYEKL. CDR3 bases: TGCGCCAGCTCAGGCGGCGCCTCGGTTTATGGCTACACCTTC. Encoded protein: CASSGGASVYGYTF.

This chain joins TRBV7-9 and TRBJ2-3; 13 bases align to TRBD2. V shed 11 bases and J 1 base; nucleotides not matched to a gene: 6. This CDR3 spans 15 amino acids. Germline CDR1 and CDR2: SEHNR and FQNEAQ (reference sequence). CDR3 DNA sequence: TGTGCCGGCGGACTAGCGGGGGAAGGCACAGATACGCAGTATTTT. This sequence encodes CAGGLAGEGTDTQYF.

The sample holds one count of this clone. The genes are TRBV5-6 and TRBJ2-7, with a weak D call TRBD2 (6 bases). This CDR3 contains 13 residues. Germline-derived CDR1 and CDR2 are SGHDT and YYEEEE. The V end lost 1 base, the J end lost 9 bases, and 14 bases lay between the germline ends. As DNA, the CDR3 is TGTGCCAGCAGCTTGAGAGGAGGGTTGGGGCAGTACTTC. Residues: CASSLRGGLGQYF.

This chain uses TRBV15 with TRBJ2-3; D is uncertain. CDR1 and CDR2 (germline): LNHNV, YYDKDF (reference sequence). The length of the CDR3 is 14 residues. Between the trimmed V and J ends, which lost 0 bases and 2 bases, there was a span of 6 bases. The CDR3 is CATSREVYTDTQYF. The CDR3 DNA reads TGTGCCACCAGCAGAGAAGTCTACACAGATACGCAGTATTTT.

The chain employs TRBV6-5 and TRBJ2-3; no clear D. CDR3 length: 14 amino acids. Germline CDR1 reads MNHEY; CDR2 reads SVGAGI. Trimming cost V 2 bases and J 6 bases, with 12 bases left between them. The CDR3 DNA is TGTGCCAGCAGTTACCAAGACGACGCGGATACGCAGTATTTT. It specifies CASSYQDDADTQYF.

The chain has TRBV7-6 and TRBJ2-7; 13 bases map to TRBD2. The germline V gene has CDR1 SGHVS and CDR2 FNYEAQ. V trimming: 5 bases; J trimming: 6 bases; junction bases outside the gene matches: 7. The CDR3 contains 15 residues. CDR3 nucleotide sequence: TGTGCCAGCAGCCCCGGACTAGCGGGAGTCCCCGAGCAGTACTTC. Protein: CASSPGLAGVPEQYF.

The chain links TRBV5-1 to TRBJ2-1; TRBD2 matches 13 bases. V dropped 4 bases and J dropped 6; count of bases not matched to a gene: 4. Germline CDR1 reads SGHRS; CDR2 reads YFSETQ. This CDR3 has 15 amino acids. CDR3 residues: CASSVGLAGTNEQFF. CDR3 nucleotides: TGCGCCAGCAGCGTGGGACTAGCGGGGACCAATGAGCAGTTCTTC.

This rearrangement joins TRBV4-3 to TRBJ2-7, with 10 bases lining up with TRBD1. The CDR3 sequence is 14 residues long. Germline-derived CDR1 and CDR2 are LGHNA and YSLEER. Germline trimming cut 4 bases from V and 4 bases from J; bases unmatched to any gene: 4. The DNA for the CDR3 is TGCGCCAGCAGCCCTGGACAGGGGGAATACGAGCAGTACTTC. Its protein product is CASSPGQGEYEQYF.

V usage is TRBV30 and J usage is TRBJ1-4; tentatively, D is TRBD1 (6 bases). The germline V and J ends were trimmed by 3 bases and 3 bases, with 11 bases remaining between them. The CDR3 consists of 14 residues. The germline V gene encodes CDR1 GTSNPN and CDR2 SVGIG (reference sequence). CDR3 DNA: TGTGCCTGGAGGTTCGGGGGCCCTAATGAAAAACTGTTTTTT. Translating gives CAWRFGGPNEKLFF.

This chain uses TRBV7-9 with TRBJ2-5; D may be TRBD1 or TRBD2 (7 bases each). From germline, CDR1 is SEHNR and CDR2 FQNEAQ (reference sequence). The CDR3 runs 17 residues. The V end was cut by 5 bases, the J end by 0 bases, with 19 bases between. CDR3 residues: CASSPAQGGENQETQYF. CDR3 bases: TGTGCCAGCAGCCCAGCTCAGGGGGGGGAGAACCAAGAGACCCAGTACTTC.

In the case of this clone: The same CDR3 also results from other DNA sequences found in this sample. This sequence joins TRBV13 and TRBJ1-2; D gene uncertain. Deletions cut 0 bases from V and 6 bases from J, with 2 bases between. Germline V gives CDR1 PRHDT, CDR2 FYEKMQ (reference sequence). There are 11 residues in the CDR3. The CDR3 coding sequence is TGTGCCAGCAGCTTAGGGGATGGCTACACCTTC. Translating it yields CASSLGDGYTF.

This sequence joins TRBV6-5 and TRBJ2-5, with a possible D match to TRBD1 (5 bases). V shed 2 bases and J shed 1 base, with 8 bases lying between them. The CDR3 totals 14 residues. The germline CDR1 and CDR2 sequences are MNHEY and SVGAGI. The CDR3 nucleotides are TGTGCCAGCAGTTACCCGACAGCCCAAGAGACCCAGTACTTC. It codes for CASSYPTAQETQYF.

In DNA form, the CDR3 reads TGTGCCAGCAGCGTTGATTGGGGTTCGGGAGACACCATATATTTT. The encoded protein is CASSVDWGSGDTIYF. V usage is TRBV5-5 and J usage is TRBJ1-3; no firm D call. The length of the CDR3 is 15 residues. The germline V gene encodes CDR1 SGHKS and CDR2 YYEKEE (reference sequence). With 4 bases removed from V and 8 bases from J, the gap between germline ends came to 19 bases.